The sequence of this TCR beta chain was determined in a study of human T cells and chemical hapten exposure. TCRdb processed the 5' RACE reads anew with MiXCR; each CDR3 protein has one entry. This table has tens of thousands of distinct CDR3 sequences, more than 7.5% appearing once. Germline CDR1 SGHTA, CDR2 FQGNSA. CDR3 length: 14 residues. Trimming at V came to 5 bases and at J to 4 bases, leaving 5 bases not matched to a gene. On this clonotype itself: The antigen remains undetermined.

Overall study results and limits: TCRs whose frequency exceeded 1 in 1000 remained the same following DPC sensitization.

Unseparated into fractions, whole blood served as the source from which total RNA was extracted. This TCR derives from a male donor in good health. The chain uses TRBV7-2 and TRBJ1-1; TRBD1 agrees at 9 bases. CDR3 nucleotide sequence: TGTGCCAGCAGCCCCGACAGGGGGTTCACTGAAGCTTTCTTT. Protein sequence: CASSPDRGFTEAFF.